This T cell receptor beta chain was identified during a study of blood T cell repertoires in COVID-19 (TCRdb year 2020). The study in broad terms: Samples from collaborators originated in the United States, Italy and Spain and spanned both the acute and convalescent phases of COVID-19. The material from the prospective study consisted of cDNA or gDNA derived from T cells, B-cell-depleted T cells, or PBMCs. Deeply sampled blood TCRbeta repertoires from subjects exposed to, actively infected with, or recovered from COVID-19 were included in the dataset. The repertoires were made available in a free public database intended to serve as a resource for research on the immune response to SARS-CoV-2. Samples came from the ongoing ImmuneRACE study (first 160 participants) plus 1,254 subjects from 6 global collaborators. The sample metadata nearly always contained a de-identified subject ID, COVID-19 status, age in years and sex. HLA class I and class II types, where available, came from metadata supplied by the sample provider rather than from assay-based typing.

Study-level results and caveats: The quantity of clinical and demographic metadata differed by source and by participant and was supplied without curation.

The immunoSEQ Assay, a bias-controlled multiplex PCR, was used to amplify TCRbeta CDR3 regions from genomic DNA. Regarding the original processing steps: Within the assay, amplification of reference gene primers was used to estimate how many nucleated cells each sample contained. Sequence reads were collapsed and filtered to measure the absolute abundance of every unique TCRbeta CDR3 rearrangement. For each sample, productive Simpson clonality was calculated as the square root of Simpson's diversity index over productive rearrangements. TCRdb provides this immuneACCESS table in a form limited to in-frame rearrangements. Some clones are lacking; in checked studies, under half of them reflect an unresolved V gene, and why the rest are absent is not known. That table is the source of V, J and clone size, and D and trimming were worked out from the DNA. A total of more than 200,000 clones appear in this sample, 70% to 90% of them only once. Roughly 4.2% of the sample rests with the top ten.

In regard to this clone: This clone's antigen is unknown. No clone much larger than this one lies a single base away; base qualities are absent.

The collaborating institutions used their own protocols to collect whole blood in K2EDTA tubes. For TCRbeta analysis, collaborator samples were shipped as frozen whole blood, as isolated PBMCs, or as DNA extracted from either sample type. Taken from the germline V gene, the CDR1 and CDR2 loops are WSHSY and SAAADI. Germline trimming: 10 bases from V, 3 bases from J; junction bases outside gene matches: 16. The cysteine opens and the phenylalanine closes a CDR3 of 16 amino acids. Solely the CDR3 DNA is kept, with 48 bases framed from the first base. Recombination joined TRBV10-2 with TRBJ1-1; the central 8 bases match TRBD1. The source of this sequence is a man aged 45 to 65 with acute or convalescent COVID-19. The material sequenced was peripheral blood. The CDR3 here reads CATGGQEHWLDTEAFF. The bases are TGCGCCACCGGGGGACAGGAACACTGGTTGGACACTGAAGCTTTCTTT.